Shown below are 3 T cell receptor beta chains from a single sample sequenced in a study of T cell responses to AZD1222 COVID-19 vaccine. Assay used: immunoSEQ multiplex PCR; TCRdb lists only in-frame clones, some missing. The table records 90,000 to 120,000 clones, around 89% of them present only once. Sequencing was performed on peripheral blood, taken on day 0 of AZD1222 vaccination. The receptors were sampled from an adult in good health.

This chain uses TRBV11-2 with TRBJ2-1, with TRBD2 as a possible D gene (7 bases). V was shortened by 2 bases and J by 15 bases, with 29 bases between the two germline ends. Germline V gives CDR1 SGHAT, CDR2 FQNNGV. The CDR3 is 17 residues long. The CDR3 reads CASSLYLGGGTVPSGFF. The CDR3, as DNA: TGTGCCAGCAGCTTATACTTGGGGGGGGGCACCGTCCCCAGTGGGTTCTTC. Variable domain in full (rest from reference TRBV11-2 and TRBJ2-1): EAGVAQSPRYKIIEKRQSVAFWCNPISGHATLYWYQQILGQGPKLLIQFQNNGVVDDSQLPKDRFSAERLKGVDSTLKIQPAKLEDSAVYLCASSLYLGGGTVPSGFFGPGTRLTVL.

J is TRBJ1-1 and V is TRBV29-1; TRBD1 matches at 7 bases. Germline V CDR1 and CDR2: SQVTM, ANQGSEA. CDR3 length: 13 amino acids. V shed 4 bases and J 3 bases; nucleotides not matched to a gene: 5. DNA for the CDR3: TGCAGCGTTGGTAGGGACAGCTACACTGAAGCTTTCTTT. This sequence encodes CSVGRDSYTEAFF.

The chain links TRBV4-1 to TRBJ1-3, with 7 bases that match TRBD1. Germline V CDR1 and CDR2: MGHRA, YSYEKL. V shed 4 bases and J 2 bases; nucleotides not matched to a gene: 8. CDR3 length: 16 residues. CDR3 sequence: CASSPLGGVAGNTIYF. The CDR3 region has the DNA TGCGCCAGCAGCCCCTTAGGGGGCGTCGCTGGAAACACCATATATTTT.